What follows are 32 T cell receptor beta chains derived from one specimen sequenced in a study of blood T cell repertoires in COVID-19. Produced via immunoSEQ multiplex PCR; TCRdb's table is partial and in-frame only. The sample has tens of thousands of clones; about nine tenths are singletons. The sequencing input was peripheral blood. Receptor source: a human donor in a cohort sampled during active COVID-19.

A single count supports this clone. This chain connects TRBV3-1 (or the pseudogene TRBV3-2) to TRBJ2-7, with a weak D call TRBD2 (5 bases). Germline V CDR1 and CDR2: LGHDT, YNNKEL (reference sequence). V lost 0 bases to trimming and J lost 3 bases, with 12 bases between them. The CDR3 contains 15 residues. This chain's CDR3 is CASSQEVGSYYEQYF. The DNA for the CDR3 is TGTGCCAGCAGCCAAGAGGTAGGGAGCTACTACGAGCAGTACTTC.

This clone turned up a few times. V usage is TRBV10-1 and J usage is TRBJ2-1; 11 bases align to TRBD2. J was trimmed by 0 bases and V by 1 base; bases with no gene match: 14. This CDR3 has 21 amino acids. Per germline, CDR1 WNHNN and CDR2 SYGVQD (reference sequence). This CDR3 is CASSEFVRLAGGSLSYNEQFF. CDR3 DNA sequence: TGCGCCAGCAGTGAGTTTGTAAGGCTAGCGGGGGGCTCCCTCTCCTACAATGAGCAGTTCTTC.

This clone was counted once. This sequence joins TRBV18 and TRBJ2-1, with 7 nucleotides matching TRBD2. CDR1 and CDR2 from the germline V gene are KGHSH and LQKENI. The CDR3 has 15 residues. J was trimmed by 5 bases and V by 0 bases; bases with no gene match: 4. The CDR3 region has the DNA TGTGCCAGCTCACCACCGATGGGAGGGGACAATGAGCAGTTCTTC. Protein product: CASSPPMGGDNEQFF.

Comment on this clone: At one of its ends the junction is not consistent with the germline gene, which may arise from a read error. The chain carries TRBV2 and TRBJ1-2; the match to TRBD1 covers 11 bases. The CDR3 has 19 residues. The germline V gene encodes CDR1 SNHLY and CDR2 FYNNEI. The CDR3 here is CASSEGQGAILTENYGYTF. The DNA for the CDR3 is TGTGCCAGCAGCGAAGGACAGGGGGCGATCCTAACGGAGAACTATGGCTACACCTTC.

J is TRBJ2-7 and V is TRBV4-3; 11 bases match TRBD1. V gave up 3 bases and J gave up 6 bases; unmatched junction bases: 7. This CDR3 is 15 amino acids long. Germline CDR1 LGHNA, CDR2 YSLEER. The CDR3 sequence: CASSHGLGTGGEQYF. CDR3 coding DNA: TGCGCCAGCAGCCATGGCCTAGGGACAGGGGGCGAGCAGTACTTC.

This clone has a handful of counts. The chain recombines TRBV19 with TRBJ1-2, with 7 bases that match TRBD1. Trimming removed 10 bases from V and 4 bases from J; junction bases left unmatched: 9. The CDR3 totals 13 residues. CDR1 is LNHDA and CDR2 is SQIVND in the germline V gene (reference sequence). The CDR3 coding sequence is TGTGCCACCCAGAGACAGGGAGCCTATGGCTACACCTTC. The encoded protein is CATQRQGAYGYTF.

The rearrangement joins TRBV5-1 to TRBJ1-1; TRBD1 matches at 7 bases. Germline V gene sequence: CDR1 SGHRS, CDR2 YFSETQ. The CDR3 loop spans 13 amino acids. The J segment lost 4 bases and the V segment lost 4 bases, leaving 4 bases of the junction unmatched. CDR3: CASSARTGTEAFF. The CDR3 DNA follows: TGCGCCAGCAGCGCGAGGACAGGCACTGAAGCTTTCTTT.

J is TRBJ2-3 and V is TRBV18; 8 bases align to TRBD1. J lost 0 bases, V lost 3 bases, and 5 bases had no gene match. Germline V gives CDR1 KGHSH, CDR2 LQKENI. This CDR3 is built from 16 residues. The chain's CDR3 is CASSPNRGISTDTQYF. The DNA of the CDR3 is TGTGCCAGCTCACCTAACAGGGGGATTAGCACAGATACGCAGTATTTT. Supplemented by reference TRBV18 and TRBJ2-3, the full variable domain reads NAGVMQNPRHLVRRRGQEARLRCSPMKGHSHVYWYRQLPEEGLKFMVYLQKENIIDESGMPKERFSAEFPKEGPSILRIQQVVRGDSAAYFCASSPNRGISTDTQYFGPGTRLTVL.

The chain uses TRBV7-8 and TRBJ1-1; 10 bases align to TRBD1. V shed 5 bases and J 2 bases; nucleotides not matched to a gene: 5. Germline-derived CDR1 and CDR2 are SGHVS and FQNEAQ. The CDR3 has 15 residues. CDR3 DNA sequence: TGTGCCAGCAGCCTGCGGACAGGGGGTAACACTGAAGCTTTCTTT. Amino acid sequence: CASSLRTGGNTEAFF.

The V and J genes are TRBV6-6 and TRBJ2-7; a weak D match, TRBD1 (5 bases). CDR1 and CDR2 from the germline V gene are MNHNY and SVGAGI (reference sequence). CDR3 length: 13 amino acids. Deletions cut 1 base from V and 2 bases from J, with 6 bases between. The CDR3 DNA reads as TGTGCCAGCAGTTACTTAGGGGCCTACGAGCAGTACTTC. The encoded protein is CASSYLGAYEQYF.

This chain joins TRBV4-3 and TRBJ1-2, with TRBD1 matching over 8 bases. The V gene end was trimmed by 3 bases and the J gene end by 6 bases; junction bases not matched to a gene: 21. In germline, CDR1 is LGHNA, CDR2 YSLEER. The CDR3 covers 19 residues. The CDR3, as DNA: TGCGCCAGCAGCCAGGATCATGGCAGGGGGCGGGGGTATTCGGATGGCTACACCTTC. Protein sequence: CASSQDHGRGRGYSDGYTF.

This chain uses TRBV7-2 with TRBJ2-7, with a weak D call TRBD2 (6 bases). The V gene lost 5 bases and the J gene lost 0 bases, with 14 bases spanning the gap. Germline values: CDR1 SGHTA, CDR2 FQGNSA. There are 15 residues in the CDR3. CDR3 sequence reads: CASSLTSLSSYEQYF. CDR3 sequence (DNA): TGTGCCAGCAGCCTCACTAGCCTAAGCTCCTACGAGCAGTACTTC.

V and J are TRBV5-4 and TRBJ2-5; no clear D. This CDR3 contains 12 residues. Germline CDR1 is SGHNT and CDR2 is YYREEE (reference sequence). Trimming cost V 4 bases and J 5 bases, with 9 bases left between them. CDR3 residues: CASSTTQETQYF. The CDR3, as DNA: TGTGCCAGCAGCACTACTCAGGAGACCCAGTACTTC.

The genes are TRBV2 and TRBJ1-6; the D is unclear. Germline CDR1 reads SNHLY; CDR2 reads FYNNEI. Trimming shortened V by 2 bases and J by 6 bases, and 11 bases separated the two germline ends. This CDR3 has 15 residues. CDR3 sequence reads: CASSEWAPINSPLHF. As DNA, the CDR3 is TGTGCCAGCAGTGAATGGGCGCCGATTAATTCACCCCTCCACTTT.

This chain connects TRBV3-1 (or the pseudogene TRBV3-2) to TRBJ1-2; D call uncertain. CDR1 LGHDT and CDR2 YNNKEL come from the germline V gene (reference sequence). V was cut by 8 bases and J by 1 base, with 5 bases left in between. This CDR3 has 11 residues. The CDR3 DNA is TGTGCCAGCGGAGATAACTATGGCTACACCTTC. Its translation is CASGDNYGYTF.

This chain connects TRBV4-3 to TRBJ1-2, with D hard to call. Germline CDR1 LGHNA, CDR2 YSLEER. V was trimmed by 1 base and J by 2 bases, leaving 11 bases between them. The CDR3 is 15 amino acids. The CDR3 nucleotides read TGCGCCAGCAGCCAAGCGAGGGAGGCAAACTATGGCTACACCTTC. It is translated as CASSQAREANYGYTF.

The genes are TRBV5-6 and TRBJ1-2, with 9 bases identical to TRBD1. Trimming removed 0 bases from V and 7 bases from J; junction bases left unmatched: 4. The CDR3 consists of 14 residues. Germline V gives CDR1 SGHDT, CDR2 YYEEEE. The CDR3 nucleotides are TGTGCCAGCAGCTTGGGACAGGGGGTCGGTGGCTACACCTTC. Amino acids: CASSLGQGVGGYTF.

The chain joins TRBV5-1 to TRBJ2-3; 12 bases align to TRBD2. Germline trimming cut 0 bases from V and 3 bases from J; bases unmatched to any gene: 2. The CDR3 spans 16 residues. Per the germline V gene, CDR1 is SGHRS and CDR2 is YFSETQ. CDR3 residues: CASSLELAGGTDTQYF. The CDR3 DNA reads TGCGCCAGCAGCTTGGAACTAGCGGGGGGTACAGATACGCAGTATTTT. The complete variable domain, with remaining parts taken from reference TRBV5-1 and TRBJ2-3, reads KAGVTQTPRYLIKTRGQQVTLSCSPISGHRSVSWYQQTPGQGLQFLFEYFSETQRNKGNFPGRFSGRQFSNSRSEMNVSTLELGDSALYLCASSLELAGGTDTQYFGPGTRLTVL.

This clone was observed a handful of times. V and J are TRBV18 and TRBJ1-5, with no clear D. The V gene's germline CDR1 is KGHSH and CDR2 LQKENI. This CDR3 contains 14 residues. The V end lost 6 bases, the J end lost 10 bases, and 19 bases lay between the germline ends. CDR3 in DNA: TGTGCCAGCTCCATAACCAAGGACTTGGTTCCCCAGCATTTT. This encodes CASSITKDLVPQHF.

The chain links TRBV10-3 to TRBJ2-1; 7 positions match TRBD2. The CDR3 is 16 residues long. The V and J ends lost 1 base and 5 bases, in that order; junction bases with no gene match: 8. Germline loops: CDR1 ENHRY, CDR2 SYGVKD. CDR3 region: CAISELLTGTNNEQFF. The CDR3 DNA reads TGTGCCATCAGTGAGTTGCTCACCGGGACTAACAATGAGCAGTTCTTC.

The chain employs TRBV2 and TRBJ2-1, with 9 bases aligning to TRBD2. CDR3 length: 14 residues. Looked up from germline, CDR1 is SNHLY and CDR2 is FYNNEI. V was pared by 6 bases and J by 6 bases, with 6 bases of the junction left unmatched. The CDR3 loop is CASRESGGINEQFF. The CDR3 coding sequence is TGTGCCAGCAGAGAAAGCGGGGGGATCAATGAGCAGTTCTTC.

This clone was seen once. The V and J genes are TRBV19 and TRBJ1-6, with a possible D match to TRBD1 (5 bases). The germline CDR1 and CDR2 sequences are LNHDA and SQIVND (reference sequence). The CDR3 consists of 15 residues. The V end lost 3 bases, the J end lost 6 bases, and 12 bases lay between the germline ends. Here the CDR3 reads CASSIGQDINSPLHF. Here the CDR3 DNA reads TGTGCCAGTAGTATTGGGCAGGACATTAATTCACCCCTCCACTTT. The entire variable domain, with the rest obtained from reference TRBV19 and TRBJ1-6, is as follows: DGGITQSPKYLFRKEGQNVTLSCEQNLNHDAMYWYRQDPGQGLRLIYYSQIVNDFQKGDIAEGYSVSREKKESFPLTVTSAQKNPTAFYLCASSIGQDINSPLHFGNGTRLTVT.

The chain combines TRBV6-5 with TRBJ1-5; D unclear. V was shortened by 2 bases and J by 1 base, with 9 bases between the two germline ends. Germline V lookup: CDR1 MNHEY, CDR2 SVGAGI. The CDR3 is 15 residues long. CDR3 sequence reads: CASSYEYRSNQPQHF. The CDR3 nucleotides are TGTGCCAGCAGTTACGAGTACCGCAGCAATCAGCCCCAGCATTTT.

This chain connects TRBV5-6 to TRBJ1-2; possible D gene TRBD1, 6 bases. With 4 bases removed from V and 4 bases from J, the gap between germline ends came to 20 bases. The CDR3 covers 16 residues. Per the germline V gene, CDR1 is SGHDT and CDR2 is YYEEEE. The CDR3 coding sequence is TGTGCCAGCAGCCAGGCCAAACAGGGAACCTTCTATGGCTACACCTTC. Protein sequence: CASSQAKQGTFYGYTF.

The CDR3 protein is CASSLMWQGLKETQYF. The CDR3 DNA reads as TGTGCCAGCAGCTTGATGTGGCAGGGGCTTAAAGAGACCCAGTACTTC. The chain combines TRBV5-4 with TRBJ2-5, with a tentative D call TRBD1 (6 bases). This CDR3 is 16 amino acids long. The V end lost 1 base, the J end lost 3 bases, and 16 bases lay between the germline ends. Germline CDR1 SGHNT, CDR2 YYREEE (reference sequence).

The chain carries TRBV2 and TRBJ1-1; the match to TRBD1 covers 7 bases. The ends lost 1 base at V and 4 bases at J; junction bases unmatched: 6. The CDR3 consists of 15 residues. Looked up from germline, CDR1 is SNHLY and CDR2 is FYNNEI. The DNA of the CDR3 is TGTGCCAGCAGTGAAGGGAGGGCAGGGGGCACTGAAGCTTTCTTT. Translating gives CASSEGRAGGTEAFF.

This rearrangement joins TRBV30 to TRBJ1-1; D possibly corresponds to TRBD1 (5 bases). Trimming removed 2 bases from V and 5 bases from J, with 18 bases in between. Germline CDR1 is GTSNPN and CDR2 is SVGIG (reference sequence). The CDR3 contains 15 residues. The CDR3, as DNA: TGTGCCTGGAGTTGGGGGGATCGGGTTGGGACTGAAGCTTTCTTT. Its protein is CAWSWGDRVGTEAFF.

The CDR3 loop is CASSQDTGVVGYTF. CDR3 nucleotide sequence: TGCGCCAGCAGCCAAGATACGGGAGTAGTGGGCTACACCTTC. The V call is TRBV4-3, the J call TRBJ1-2; D is uncertain. Trimming took off 0 bases at V and 8 bases at J, with 13 bases between the two ends. There are 14 residues in the CDR3. Looked up from germline, CDR1 is LGHNA and CDR2 is YSLEER.

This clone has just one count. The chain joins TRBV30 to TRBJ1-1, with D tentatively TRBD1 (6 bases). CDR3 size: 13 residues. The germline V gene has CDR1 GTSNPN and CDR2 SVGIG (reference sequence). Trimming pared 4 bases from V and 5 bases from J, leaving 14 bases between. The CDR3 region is CAWTGEWGTEAFF. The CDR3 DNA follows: TGTGCCTGGACAGGGGAGTGGGGGACTGAAGCTTTCTTT. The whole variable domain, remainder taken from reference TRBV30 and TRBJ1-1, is SQTIHQWPATLVQPVGSPLSLECTVEGTSNPNLYWYRQAAGRGLQLLFYSVGIGQISSEVPQNLSASRPQDRQFILSSKKLLLSDSGFYLCAWTGEWGTEAFFGQGTRLTVV.

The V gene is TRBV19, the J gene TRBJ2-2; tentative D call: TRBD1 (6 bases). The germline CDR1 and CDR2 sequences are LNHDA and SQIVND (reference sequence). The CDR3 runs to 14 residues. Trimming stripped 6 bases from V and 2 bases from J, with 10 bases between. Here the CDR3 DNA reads TGTGCCAGTAGAAGGGGGTCCAACACCGGGGAGCTGTTTTTT. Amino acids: CASRRGSNTGELFF.

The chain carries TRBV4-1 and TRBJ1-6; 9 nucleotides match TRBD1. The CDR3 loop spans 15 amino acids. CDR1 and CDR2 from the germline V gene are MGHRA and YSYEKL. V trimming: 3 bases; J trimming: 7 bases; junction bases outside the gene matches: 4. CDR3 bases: TGCGCCAGCAGCCACGGACAGGGGCCCAATTCACCCCTCCACTTT. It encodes CASSHGQGPNSPLHF.

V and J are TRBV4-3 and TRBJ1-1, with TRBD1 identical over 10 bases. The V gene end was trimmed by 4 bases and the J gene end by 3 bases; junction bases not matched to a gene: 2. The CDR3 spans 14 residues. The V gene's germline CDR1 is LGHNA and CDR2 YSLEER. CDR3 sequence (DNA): TGCGCCAGCAGCCGGACAGGGGGGGACACTGAAGCTTTCTTT. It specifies CASSRTGGDTEAFF.